The following is a T cell receptor (beta chain) sequence with its context. This specimen belongs to a study of cytomegalovirus exposure and HLA in healthy donors. The primer mix had 60 Vbeta and 13 Jbeta primers. TCRdb's table, derived via immunoSEQ multiplex PCR, lists solely in-frame clones and lacks some. The sample shows approximately 70,000 clones, about 70% of them seen only once. This receptor was identified in a man aged 40-50 years in good health and CMV-seropositive. The sample was PBMCs.

The chain's CDR3 is CASSPYRENTGELFF. CDR3 in DNA: TGTGCCAGCTCACCTTACAGGGAGAACACCGGGGAGCTGTTTTTT. The V gene is TRBV18, the J gene TRBJ2-2, with a tentative D call TRBD1 (6 bases). V was cut by 3 bases and J by 1 base, with 9 bases left in between. CDR1 is KGHSH, CDR2 LQKENI, per germline. This CDR3 spans 15 amino acids.